The clone carrying this T cell receptor beta chain turned up a few times. What it recognizes is unknown. The data were obtained in a study of response to subunit inactivated influenza vaccine. This CDR3 is 20 amino acids long. Germline V lookup: CDR1 DFQATT, CDR2 SNEGSKA (reference sequence). V lost 1 base, J lost 4 bases, and 16 bases stayed unmatched. TCRdb reanalysed the RT-PCR reads using MiXCR and keeps one entry per CDR3 protein. This table holds roughly 700,000 distinct CDR3 sequences, approximately 15% found once. Study-level findings and limits: With each seasonal influenza vaccination, the authors suggested, few new T cells are recruited.

The clonotype originates from a man aged 50 to 59 who received an inactivated influenza vaccine. Material: PBMCs from blood, obtained approximately 15 days before vaccination. The chain recombines TRBV20-1 with TRBJ2-3; TRBD2 matches at 14 bases. CDR3 in amino acids: CSARVLTGTSGSRQPDTQYF. Here the CDR3 DNA reads TGCAGTGCTAGAGTCTTAACGGGGACTAGCGGGAGTCGTCAGCCAGATACGCAGTATTTT.